This T cell receptor beta chain is drawn from a study of molecular identifiers for immune sequencing clone quantification (dated 2018 in TCRdb). Regarding the complete study: In a replicate experiment, RNA from roughly 21,000 or 96,000 naive CD8 T cells was split into five aliquots, four of which were sequenced. This methods study used CD8 T cells to benchmark TCR RNA copy counting and molecular-identifier clustering-based TCR repertoire sequencing (MIDCIRS). On the study overall, not on this receptor specifically: Spiked-in Jurkat TCR RNA (about 10 copies' worth), which is not part of the donor repertoire, was contained in the naive libraries. Modeling gave around 2.7 recovered TCR RNA copies per cell versus about 10 by digital PCR, implying 25% to 30% capture efficiency. In CMV-specific effector cells, over 99% of molecules were held by clones above 20 RNA copies, whereas under 1% of molecules were held by such clones in naive cells. When barcode sub-clustering was not used, chimeric consensus sequences inflated TCR diversity, with chimeras reaching as high as 47%. Highly expanded clone sizes could be underestimated if identical TCR molecules share a barcode. A single cell's worth of spiked-in Jurkat TCR RNA was reported detectable even among about 1.1 million naive CD8 T cells.

V is pruned by 2 bases and J by 0 bases, leaving 8 bases of the junction without a gene match. Via the germline V gene (reference sequence), CDR1 is DFQATT and CDR2 SNEGSKA. Its CDR3 holds 16 amino acids, cysteine through phenylalanine. Only the CDR3 part of the read is kept: 48 bases, read in frame from the first base. This clonotype is labeled medium-sized (0.01 to 0.1%). The antigen it recognizes is unknown. There are no base qualities to consult, and no much larger clone falls within one base. Libraries of naive CD8 T cells were generated from roughly 18,000 to 920,000 sorted cells, with 10%, 30% or 50% of the purified RNA used. On a BD FACSAria II, naive CD8 T cells were FACS-sorted as CD8+CD4-CCR7+CD45RA+ and collected into RLT Plus buffer. To test detection sensitivity, Jurkat RNA equivalent to under 12 TCR copies was spiked into samples of about 17,000-1,100,000 naive CD8 T cells. CD8 T cells were enriched using RosetteSep CD8+ T Cell Enrichment Cocktail and Ficoll-Paque, and the enriched cells then underwent ACK red cell lysis.

Library preparation was by PCR. Sequencing used an Illumina HiSeq 4000. Preparation of bulk TCR libraries followed a previously described approach, with the TCR primers listed in Table S5. Total RNA was purified with the Qiagen AllPrep DNA/RNA kit. Reads from multiple sequencing runs of the same library were pooled before analysis. The paper's processing steps were these. Only reads with exact TCR constant sequence were kept, trimmed to 150 nt, and grouped by their 12-nt molecular barcodes. Reads within each barcode group were sub-clustered using a 15% Levenshtein threshold, and quality-weighted consensus sequences were constructed for each RNA molecule. Non-functional sequences were filtered out, along with any lower-count sequence sitting one edit away from another sequence. Based on a fit of two negative binomial distributions, barcode sub-clusters having less than 20% of the maximum read count were discarded. The public reads were reprocessed in TCRdb via fastp at Q25 and MiXCR, keeping in-frame beta chains. Here each entry gathers all rows of one CDR3 protein and keeps the most common genes and DNA. These V and J calls derive from TCRdb rather than the authors' analysis. The sample profile shows tens of thousands of distinct CDR3 sequences; approximately 17% of them were found once. The leading ten clones occupy roughly 1% of the sample.

The chain employs TRBV20-1 and TRBJ2-3; 7 nucleotides in the junction match TRBD1. This receptor was taken from a human donor in good health. Some libraries in this study had Jurkat cell RNA spiked in. The sequencing sample was made of naive CD8+ T cells from blood, with Jurkat cell RNA spiked in. The sample's cell subset or site label, in plain terms: FACS-sorted CD8+CD4-CCR7+CD45RA+ naive T cells. The nucleotide sequence reads TGCAGTGCTAGAATCCTGGGGACAGCGAGCACAGATACGCAGTATTTT. It translates as CSARILGTASTDTQYF.